The sample holds many counts of the clone carrying this TCR beta chain. Its specificity is not known. TCRdb re-called the reads with MiXCR, one entry per CDR3 protein. The sample includes roughly 77,000 distinct CDR3 sequences, around 3.8% of them seen just once. The CDR3 is made up of 12 amino acids. The germline V and J ends were trimmed by 3 bases and 10 bases, with 12 bases remaining between them. Per the germline V gene, CDR1 is MNHNS and CDR2 is SASEGT. The sample comes from a study of T cell repertoires in cytomegalovirus infection. On the study more broadly: CMV infection and matching HLA type were both indicated by public TCR beta signatures.

Study findings and constraints: The cumulative frequency of public TCR beta families identified carriers of CMV plus the relevant HLA.

The sample was PBMCs. The genes are TRBV6-1 and TRBJ1-1; possible D gene TRBD1, 5 bases. The source is a human donor in good health (CMV status not recorded). Some clones in this sample may be carry-over from other donors' samples. DNA of the CDR3: TGTGCCAGCAGTGACGGAATTAGGGGAGCTTTCTTT. Amino acid sequence: CASSDGIRGAFF.